This T cell receptor beta chain is drawn from a study of graft-versus-host responses after intestinal transplantation. The CDR3 has 16 residues. The germline CDR1 and CDR2 sequences are SGDLS and YYNGEE. The trim removed 4 bases at V and 1 base at J, leaving 6 bases unmatched. Assay: immunoSEQ multiplex PCR; the TCRdb copy retains only in-frame clones and omits some. The table lists about 97,000 clones, roughly 90% of them singletons. This receptor was obtained from a human patient who received an intestinal transplant, so some T cells may come from the graft donor. The source was PBMCs, collected around 450 days after intestinal transplant. The chain couples TRBV9 to TRBJ2-3, with TRBD2 identical over 10 bases. DNA of the CDR3: TGTGCCAGCAGCCCCACTAGCGGGGTTGGCACAGATACGCAGTATTTT. Translating gives CASSPTSGVGTDTQYF.